This T cell receptor (beta chain) originates from a study of T cell responses to AZD1222 COVID-19 vaccine. The sample holds a few counts of this clone. Its specificity is not known. Generated by immunoSEQ multiplex PCR, the TCRdb table keeps only in-frame clones and is missing some. The sample yields 140,000 or so clones, around 90% seen once. Germline V gene sequence: CDR1 GTSNPN, CDR2 SVGIG (reference sequence). Trimming stripped 4 bases from V and 7 bases from J, with 14 bases between. This CDR3 spans 12 amino acids. General study points: Seropositivity was recorded at baseline in only six AZD1222 recipients. Reports indicate that nearly half of spike-specific TCRs are directed at unmutated variant regions.

This clonotype originated in an adult who received the AZD1222 COVID-19 vaccine. The rearrangement joins TRBV30 to TRBJ2-7; unclear D gene. Sequences were derived from peripheral blood, sampled 28 days after the second AZD1222 dose. The DNA of the CDR3 is TGTGCCTGGACCCCGACGGGTCGTGAGCAGTACTTC. This sequence encodes CAWTPTGREQYF.